The clone carrying this T cell receptor (beta chain) was observed once. As originally analysed: Reference gene primers were amplified, and this amplification served to estimate nucleated cell counts. Repertoires were generated with immunoSEQ multiplex PCR, while TCRdb's copy carries only in-frame clones and drops some. The DNA gave D and trimming, while V, J and clone size come from that table. Of hundreds of thousands of clones in the sample, roughly 91% were seen once. With 6 bases removed from V and 3 bases from J, the gap between germline ends came to 11 bases. Germline values: CDR1 MDHEN, CDR2 SYDVKM. This CDR3 has 13 amino acids. This record comes from a study of blood T cell repertoires in COVID-19. Participants came from 20 to 25 US areas, aged about 18 to 95 years. Cohort allocation depended upon clinical history that participants reported.

This chain joins TRBV28 and TRBJ1-1; D is ambiguous. The sequencing sample was made of PBMCs or T cells enriched from blood (not recorded which). The sequence was obtained from a woman aged 55-75 years in a cohort exposed to, infected with or recovered from COVID-19 (not recorded which). The CDR3 region is CASSPAYDTEAFF. CDR3 DNA: TGTGCCAGCAGCCCCGCCTACGACACTGAAGCTTTCTTT.